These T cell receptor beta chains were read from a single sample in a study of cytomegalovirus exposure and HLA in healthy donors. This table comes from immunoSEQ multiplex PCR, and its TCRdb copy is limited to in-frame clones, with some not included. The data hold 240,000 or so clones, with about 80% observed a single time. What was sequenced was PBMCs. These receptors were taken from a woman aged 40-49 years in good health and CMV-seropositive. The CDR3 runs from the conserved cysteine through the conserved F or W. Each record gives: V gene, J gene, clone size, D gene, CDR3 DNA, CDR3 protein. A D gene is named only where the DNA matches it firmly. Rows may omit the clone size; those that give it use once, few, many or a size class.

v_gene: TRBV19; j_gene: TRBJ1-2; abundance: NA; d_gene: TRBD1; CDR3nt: TGTGCCAGTAGCCGGACAGGGAGAGAAGGCTACACCTTC; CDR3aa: CASSRTGREGYTF
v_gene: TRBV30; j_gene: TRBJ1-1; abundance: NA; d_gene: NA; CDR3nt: TGTGCCTGGAGTAGGGGGACTGAAGCTTTCTTT; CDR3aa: CAWSRGTEAFF
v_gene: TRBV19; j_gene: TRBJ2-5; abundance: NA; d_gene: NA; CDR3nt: TGTGCCAGTAGTATGAAGACGGGGGGCCGGGAGACCCAGTACTTC; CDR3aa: CASSMKTGGRETQYF
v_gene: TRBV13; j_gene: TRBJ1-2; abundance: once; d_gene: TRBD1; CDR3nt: TGTGCCAGCAGCTTAGGACAGGGGCCCCAGGGGTATGGCTACACCTTC; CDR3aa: CASSLGQGPQGYGYTF
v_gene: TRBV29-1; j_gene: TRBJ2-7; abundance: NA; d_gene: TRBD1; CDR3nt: TGCAGCGTAGACAGACAGGGGAGTGGGCAGTACTTC; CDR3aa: CSVDRQGSGQYF
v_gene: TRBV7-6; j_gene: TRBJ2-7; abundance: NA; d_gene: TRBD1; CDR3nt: TGTGCCAGCAGCTTAGCCCGGGACAGCTCCTACGAGCAGTACTTC; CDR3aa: CASSLARDSSYEQYF
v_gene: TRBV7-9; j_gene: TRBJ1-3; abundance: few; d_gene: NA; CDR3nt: TGTTCCAGCAACCTCCAGGGCTCTGGAAACACCATATATTTT; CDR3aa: CSSNLQGSGNTIYF
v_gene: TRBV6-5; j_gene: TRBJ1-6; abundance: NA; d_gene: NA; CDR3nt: TGTGCCAGCAGAAGAAACTCGTCACCCCTCCACTTT; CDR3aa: CASRRNSSPLHF
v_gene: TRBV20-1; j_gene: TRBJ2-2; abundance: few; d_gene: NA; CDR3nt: TGCAGTACGACAGCAACCGGGGAGCTGTTTTTT; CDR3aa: CSTTATGELFF
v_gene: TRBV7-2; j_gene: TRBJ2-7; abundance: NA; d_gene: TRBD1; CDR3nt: TGTGCCAGCAGCTCGACAGGGGGAGGCTACGAGCAGTACTTC; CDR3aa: CASSSTGGGYEQYF
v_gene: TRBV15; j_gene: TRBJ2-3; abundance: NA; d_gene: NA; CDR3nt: TGTGCCACCAGCTCCTCACCCCTAAAGCAGTATTTT; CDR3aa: CATSSSPLKQYF
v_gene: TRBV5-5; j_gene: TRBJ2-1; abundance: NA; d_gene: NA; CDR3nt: TGTGCCAGCAGCGCCGGCCGGGATTCCACGTGGGATGAGCAGTTCTTC; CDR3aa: CASSAGRDSTWDEQFF
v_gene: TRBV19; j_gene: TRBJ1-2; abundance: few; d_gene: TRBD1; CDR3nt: TGTGCCAGTAGGGACAGGGGGCCCGCCTATGGCTACACCTTC; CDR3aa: CASRDRGPAYGYTF
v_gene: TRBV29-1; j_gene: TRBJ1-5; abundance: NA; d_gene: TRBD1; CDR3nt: TGCAGCGTTGCCCTGGACAGGGTGTCAAATCAGCCCCAGCATTTT; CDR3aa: CSVALDRVSNQPQHF
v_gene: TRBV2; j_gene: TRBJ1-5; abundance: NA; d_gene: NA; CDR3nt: TGTGCCAGCAGTGAGGCGAGACAGGTACCCGATCAGCCCCAGCATTTT; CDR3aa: CASSEARQVPDQPQHF
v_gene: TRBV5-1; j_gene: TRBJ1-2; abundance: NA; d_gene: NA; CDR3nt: TGCGCCAGCAGCTTGGGTACAGTGCTTAACTATGGCTACACCTTC; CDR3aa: CASSLGTVLNYGYTF
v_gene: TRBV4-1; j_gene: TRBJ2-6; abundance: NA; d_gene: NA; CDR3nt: TGCGCCAGCAGCCAAGATCCGACAGTCTCTGGGGCCAACGTCCTGACTTTC; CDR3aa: CASSQDPTVSGANVLTF
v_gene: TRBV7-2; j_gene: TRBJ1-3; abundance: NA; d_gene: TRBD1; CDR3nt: TGTGCCAGCAGCTATGACAGGGGGCATAGTGGAAACACCATATATTTT; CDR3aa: CASSYDRGHSGNTIYF
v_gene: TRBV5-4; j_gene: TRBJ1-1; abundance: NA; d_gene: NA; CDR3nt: TGTGCCAGCAGCTTGGGTAGTCTCATGAACACTGAAGCTTTCTTT; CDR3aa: CASSLGSLMNTEAFF
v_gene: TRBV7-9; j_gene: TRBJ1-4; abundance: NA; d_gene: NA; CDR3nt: TGTGCCAGCAGCTTAGCGTACCAGGGCTTTAATGAAAAACTGTTTTTT; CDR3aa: CASSLAYQGFNEKLFF
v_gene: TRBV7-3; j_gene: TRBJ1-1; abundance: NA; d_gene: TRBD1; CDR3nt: TGTGCCAGCAGGACCGGGACAGTATCTGAAGCTTTCTTT; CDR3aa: CASRTGTVSEAFF
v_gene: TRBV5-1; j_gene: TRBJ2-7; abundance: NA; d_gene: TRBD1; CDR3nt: TGCGCCAGCAGCTCGGTTTATGGGACAGATTATTACGAGCAGTACTTC; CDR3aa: CASSSVYGTDYYEQYF
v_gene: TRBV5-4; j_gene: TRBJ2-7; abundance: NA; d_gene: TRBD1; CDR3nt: TGTGCCAGCAGCTTGACAGGGGTTAAAGGCGAGCAGTACTTC; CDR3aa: CASSLTGVKGEQYF
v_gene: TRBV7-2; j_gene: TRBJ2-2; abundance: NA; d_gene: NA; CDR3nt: TGTGCCAGCAGCTTGGAGGACACCGGGGAGCTGTTTTTT; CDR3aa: CASSLEDTGELFF
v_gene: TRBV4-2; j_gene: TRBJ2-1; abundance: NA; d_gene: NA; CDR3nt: TGTGCCAGCAGCCAAGTTAGTGGCGGGTACTCCTACAATGAGCAGTTCTTC; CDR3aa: CASSQVSGGYSYNEQFF
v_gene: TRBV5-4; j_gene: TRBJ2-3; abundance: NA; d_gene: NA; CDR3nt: TGTGCCAGCAGCCCCGCCGGGACAATGTTGGCAGATACGCAGTATTTT; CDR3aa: CASSPAGTMLADTQYF
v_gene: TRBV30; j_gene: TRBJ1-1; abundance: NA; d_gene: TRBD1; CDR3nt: TGTGCCTGGAGTACCTCCAGAGGTTGGGACAGGGCCTTGAACACTGAAGCTTTCTTT; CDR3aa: CAWSTSRGWDRALNTEAFF
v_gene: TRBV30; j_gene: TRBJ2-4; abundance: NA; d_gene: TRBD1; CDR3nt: TGTGCCGGGGGACAGCCCAAAAACATTCAGTACTTC; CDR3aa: CAGGQPKNIQYF